These 31 T cell receptor beta chains originate from one sample sequenced in a study of response to subunit inactivated influenza vaccine. MiXCR, run by TCRdb on the RT-PCR reads, gives a single entry per CDR3 protein. The sample has around 540,000 distinct CDR3 sequences, approximately 12% seen once. This specimen was PBMCs from blood, taken on the day of vaccination. The receptors stem from a man between 50 and 59 years old who received an inactivated influenza vaccine.

The chain is built from TRBV12-3 or TRBV12-4 and TRBJ1-2, with D tentatively TRBD1 (6 bases). Trimming shortened V by 8 bases and J by 6 bases, and 16 bases separated the two germline ends. This CDR3 spans 13 amino acids. The CDR3 DNA reads TGTGCCAGCCTACTGGGGGGGGCGGATGGCTACACCTTC. Translated, it gives CASLLGGADGYTF.

The chain links TRBV30 to TRBJ2-7, with D uncertain. This CDR3 has 11 residues. With 0 bases removed from V and 6 bases from J, the gap between germline ends came to 6 bases. CDR1 and CDR2 from the germline V gene are GTSNPN and SVGIG (reference sequence). The CDR3 region is CAWSVSAEQYF. As DNA, the CDR3 is TGTGCCTGGAGTGTGAGCGCCGAGCAGTACTTC.

A few counts support this clonotype. The rearrangement links TRBV11-2 to TRBJ2-3, with unresolved D. CDR1 SGHAT and CDR2 FQNNGV come from the germline V gene. With 4 bases removed from V and 7 bases from J, the gap between germline ends came to 9 bases. This CDR3 region has 12 residues. CDR3 amino acids: CASSSGRNTQYF. In DNA form, the CDR3 reads TGTGCCAGCAGCTCCGGACGGAATACGCAGTATTTT.

This clonotype has at least ten counts. The chain carries TRBV27 and TRBJ2-3; 7 bases are a match to TRBD2. Germline loops: CDR1 MNHEY, CDR2 SMNVEV (reference sequence). CDR3 length: 16 amino acids. Trimming at V came to 8 bases and at J to 3 bases, leaving 14 bases not matched to a gene. The CDR3 bases are TGTGCCAGCTACCTGAAGCGGGGCAAGATGACAGATACGCAGTATTTT. Translating gives CASYLKRGKMTDTQYF.

This chain links TRBV7-8 with TRBJ1-1, with 8 bases fitting TRBD1. V lost 0 bases to trimming and J lost 9 bases; unmatched junction nucleotides: 6. CDR3 length: 14 residues. The V gene's germline CDR1 is SGHVS and CDR2 FQNEAQ. CDR3 in amino acids: CASSLAPGQGKAFF. CDR3 coding DNA: TGTGCCAGCAGCTTAGCCCCTGGACAGGGAAAAGCTTTCTTT.

This clonotype was seen repeatedly, ten times or more. This chain links TRBV29-1 with TRBJ2-7, with TRBD1 matching 9 bases. Trimming at V came to 6 bases and at J to 11 bases, leaving 8 bases not matched to a gene. The CDR3 length is 11 residues. Germline CDR1 SQVTM, CDR2 ANQGSEA. The CDR3: CSVSGQGVEYF. DNA of the CDR3: TGCAGCGTGTCGGGACAGGGAGTCGAGTACTTC.

This clonotype came up a few times. The rearrangement joins TRBV9 to TRBJ2-3, with a weak D call TRBD2 (5 bases). Per the germline V gene, CDR1 is SGDLS and CDR2 is YYNGEE. Trimming removed 4 bases at V and 1 base at J, with 13 bases between. This CDR3 is 15 amino acids long. The CDR3 DNA follows: TGTGCCAGCAGCCCGAGAGCGGAGGGCACAGATACGCAGTATTTT. Translated: CASSPRAEGTDTQYF.

This clonotype occurred many times. The CDR3 sequence is CASSEGRTNEKLFF. Written as DNA, the CDR3 is TGTGCCAGCAGCGAGGGAAGGACTAATGAAAAACTGTTTTTT. The genes are TRBV9 and TRBJ1-4; the D is unclear. The CDR3 length is 14 residues. Between the trimmed V and J ends, which lost 3 bases and 2 bases, there was a span of 8 bases. Germline CDR1 SGDLS, CDR2 YYNGEE.

This clonotype was picked up a small number of times. This sequence joins TRBV29-1 and TRBJ2-5, with 8 nucleotides matching TRBD1. Per the germline V gene, CDR1 is SQVTM and CDR2 is ANQGSEA. This CDR3 spans 13 amino acids. The J segment lost 6 bases and the V segment lost 6 bases, leaving 9 bases of the junction unmatched. CDR3: CSVAITGGQTQYF. The CDR3 nucleotides read TGCAGCGTCGCTATTACAGGGGGACAGACCCAGTACTTC. Full variable domain (outside the CDR3, taken from reference TRBV29-1 and TRBJ2-5): SAVISQKPSRDICQRGTSLTIQCQVDSQVTMMFWYRQQPGQSLTLIATANQGSEATYESGFVIDKFPISRPNLTFSTLTVSNMSPEDSSIYLCSVAITGGQTQYFGPGTRLLVL.

As for this clonotype: At one end the junction does not follow the germline gene, possibly because of a read error. This sequence joins TRBV7-8 and TRBJ2-5; no definite D call. This CDR3 contains 11 residues. Germline lookup yields CDR1 SGHVS and CDR2 FQNEAQ. Written as DNA, the CDR3 is TGTGCCAGCAGCTTAGGTCTCCTCCAAAACTTC. Protein sequence: CASSLGLLQNF.

This clonotype was detected a few times. This sequence joins TRBV30 and TRBJ2-7; 8 bases are shared with TRBD2. Trimming took 0 bases from V and 6 from J; bases not matched to a gene: 1. The CDR3 covers 12 residues. CDR1 and CDR2 (germline): GTSNPN, SVGIG (reference sequence). As DNA, the CDR3 is TGTGCCTGGAGTGTAGCGGGGGCCGAGCAGTACTTC. Protein product: CAWSVAGAEQYF.

The rearrangement links TRBV12-3 or TRBV12-4 to TRBJ2-7; TRBD1 agrees at 10 bases. V lost 5 bases, J lost 7 bases, and 14 bases stayed unmatched. The CDR3 covers 16 residues. The CDR3 reads CASSAHRADRGIEQYF. CDR3 DNA sequence: TGTGCCAGCAGTGCCCATCGGGCGGACAGGGGGATAGAGCAGTACTTC.

This clonotype was counted many times. This chain links TRBV6-1 with TRBJ1-2, with a tentative D call TRBD1 (5 bases). Germline CDR1 and CDR2: MNHNS and SASEGT. The CDR3 runs to 17 residues. Trimming left V 3 bases short and J 3 bases short, with 20 bases between. CDR3 sequence reads: CASSDQGMARAYYGYTF. The CDR3 DNA reads as TGTGCCAGCAGTGACCAGGGCATGGCAAGGGCCTACTATGGCTACACCTTC.

The chain uses TRBV10-3 and TRBJ2-2; TRBD2 agrees at 7 bases. The CDR3 sequence is 14 residues long. The V gene end was trimmed by 5 bases and the J gene end by 6 bases; junction bases not matched to a gene: 6. The germline gives CDR1 ENHRY, CDR2 SYGVKD. The CDR3 spells CAISPGGSSGELFF. CDR3 nucleotide sequence: TGTGCCATCAGTCCCGGGGGGTCTTCCGGGGAGCTGTTTTTT.

In this sample, this clonotype turned up a few times. The genes are TRBV12-3 or TRBV12-4 and TRBJ1-3; D possibly corresponds to TRBD1 (5 bases). The CDR3 length is 17 residues. Trimming pared 6 bases from V and 1 base from J, leaving 19 bases between. DNA for the CDR3: TGTGCCAGCAGCCCTCCGGGGAGGGGACTATCTGGAAACACCATATATTTT. It encodes CASSPPGRGLSGNTIYF.

The rearrangement joins TRBV15 to TRBJ2-6, with TRBD1 matching 8 bases. This CDR3 has 15 residues. The germline V gene has CDR1 LNHNV and CDR2 YYDKDF (reference sequence). Germline trimming cut 6 bases from V and 2 bases from J; bases unmatched to any gene: 3. Here the CDR3 reads CATSQGAAGANVLTF. For the CDR3, the DNA is TGTGCCACCAGTCAGGGGGCAGCTGGGGCCAACGTCCTGACTTTC.

The chain joins TRBV10-2 to TRBJ2-5; 13 bases agree with TRBD2. The CDR3 has 14 amino acids. Germline CDR1 WSHSY, CDR2 SAAADI. V gave up 11 bases and J gave up 10 bases; unmatched junction bases: 13. CDR3 in amino acids: CAGTPGTSGKVQYF. DNA for the CDR3: TGCGCCGGCACCCCCGGGACTAGCGGGAAGGTCCAGTACTTC.

The J gene is TRBJ2-7, the V gene TRBV9, with D perhaps given as TRBD1 or TRBD2 (6 bases each). V dropped 7 bases and J dropped 5 bases, with 16 bases sitting between them. CDR3 length: 13 amino acids. Germline CDR1 is SGDLS and CDR2 is YYNGEE. CDR3 residues: CASGRGGLNEQYF. The DNA for the CDR3 is TGTGCCAGCGGCAGAGGGGGGCTCAACGAGCAGTACTTC.

The rearrangement joins TRBV29-1 to TRBJ1-1, with D perhaps TRBD1 (5 bases). CDR1 is SQVTM and CDR2 is ANQGSEA in the germline V gene. The CDR3 length is 14 residues. Trimming left V 7 bases short and J 6 bases short, with 21 bases between. CDR3 DNA sequence: TGCAGCGGAAGGGACTATCCTTCTGTCGCTGAAGCTTTCTTT. The encoded protein is CSGRDYPSVAEAFF.

In its sample, this clonotype was seen many times. The J gene is TRBJ2-3, the V gene TRBV15; 8 nucleotides match TRBD1. The CDR3 has 15 amino acids. V was clipped by 6 bases and J by 1 base; unmatched bases: 6. CDR1 and CDR2 (germline): LNHNV, YYDKDF (reference sequence). This CDR3 is CATRITGGGTDTQYF. The CDR3 DNA sequence: TGTGCCACCAGAATAACAGGGGGAGGCACAGATACGCAGTATTTT.

The chain has TRBV27 and TRBJ2-7; the match to TRBD2 covers 8 bases. Trimming took 5 bases from V and 5 from J; bases not matched to a gene: 8. Germline V gives CDR1 MNHEY, CDR2 SMNVEV (reference sequence). The CDR3 extends over 14 amino acids. For the CDR3, the DNA is TGTGCCAGCAGTCTCAGCGGGAGCAACAACGAGCAGTACTTC. Its translation: CASSLSGSNNEQYF.

The chain links TRBV6-5 to TRBJ2-6, with a possible D match to TRBD1 (6 bases). Between the trimmed V and J ends, which lost 2 bases and 3 bases, there was a span of 8 bases. The CDR3 runs 15 residues. Germline V gene data show CDR1 as MNHEY and CDR2 as SVGAGI. CDR3 region: CASSYQGLGANVLTF. The CDR3 coding sequence is TGTGCCAGCAGTTACCAGGGGCTTGGGGCCAACGTCCTGACTTTC.

Remarks on this clonotype: One junction end disagrees with the germline gene, perhaps due to a read error. This chain links TRBV5-1 with TRBJ2-1; 10 bases fit TRBD2. The CDR3 has 15 amino acids. The germline V gene encodes CDR1 SGHRS and CDR2 YFSETQ. This CDR3 is CTSSLGTSDSNEQFF. The CDR3 nucleotides are TGCACCAGCAGCCTAGGGACTAGCGATTCGAATGAGCAGTTCTTC.

This clonotype has ten or more counts. V is TRBV5-6 and J is TRBJ2-2, with 9 bases that match TRBD1. This CDR3 is built from 14 residues. Germline CDR1 and CDR2: SGHDT and YYEEEE. V was pared by 3 bases and J by 6 bases, with 3 bases of the junction left unmatched. The CDR3 spells CASSYRGLAGELFF. The CDR3 bases are TGTGCCAGCAGCTACAGGGGGCTCGCCGGGGAGCTGTTTTTT.

J is TRBJ1-5 and V is TRBV12-3 or TRBV12-4; D uncertain. This CDR3 is 15 amino acids long. V was trimmed by 4 bases and J by 1 base, leaving 11 bases between them. The CDR3 coding sequence is TGTGCCAGCAGTTCCATGCAGGAAAGCAATCAGCCCCAGCATTTT. It specifies CASSSMQESNQPQHF.

There are a few counts of this clonotype. CDR3 loop: CASSLGGTGDNEQFF. CDR3 DNA: TGCGCCAGCAGCTTGGGGGGGACAGGAGACAATGAGCAGTTCTTC. The gene calls are TRBV5-1 and TRBJ2-1, with TRBD1 matching over 8 bases. J lost 5 bases, V lost 0 bases, and 4 bases had no gene match. In germline, CDR1 is SGHRS, CDR2 YFSETQ. CDR3 length equals 15 residues.

The V and J genes are TRBV5-6 and TRBJ2-7; D may be TRBD2 (6 bases). CDR1 and CDR2 from the germline V gene are SGHDT and YYEEEE. Between the trimmed V and J ends, which lost 9 bases and 0 bases, there was a span of 19 bases. The CDR3 has 15 residues. The CDR3 bases are TGTGCCACCGGGATCGACGGAGCGGGCTCCTACGAGCAGTACTTC. The encoded protein is CATGIDGAGSYEQYF.

The table lists this clonotype with many counts. The CDR3 is CASSYSTGGGETQYF. The DNA for the CDR3 is TGTGCCAGCAGTTACTCGACTGGGGGAGGAGAGACCCAGTACTTC. The gene calls are TRBV6-5 and TRBJ2-5; D is possibly TRBD2 (6 bases). CDR3 length equals 15 residues. Trimming cost V 0 bases and J 4 bases, with 12 bases left between them. Germline V gene sequence: CDR1 MNHEY, CDR2 SVGAGI.

This chain connects TRBV19 to TRBJ2-7; no firm D call. Germline V lookup: CDR1 LNHDA, CDR2 SQIVND (reference sequence). V lost 7 bases and J 2 bases, leaving 15 bases between the germline ends. The CDR3 runs 14 residues. The DNA of the CDR3 is TGTGCCAGTACCCGGCCCCCACTTACCTACGAGCAGTACTTC. This sequence encodes CASTRPPLTYEQYF.

J is TRBJ2-7 and V is TRBV4-2, with TRBD2 matching 9 bases. CDR3 size: 16 residues. In germline, CDR1 is LGHNA, CDR2 YNFKEQ. V shed 3 bases and J 2 bases; nucleotides not matched to a gene: 8. CDR3 DNA sequence: TGTGCCAGCAGCCATGATATAGCGGGGGCGGCCTACGAGCAGTACTTC. It yields the protein CASSHDIAGAAYEQYF.

In its sample, this clonotype was seen a few times. This chain joins TRBV20-1 and TRBJ2-1; 10 bases line up with TRBD2. CDR3 length equals 14 residues. V was pared by 3 bases and J by 8 bases, with 7 bases of the junction left unmatched. CDR1 is DFQATT, CDR2 SNEGSKA, per germline (reference sequence). CDR3 protein: CSASTGLATDEQFF. CDR3 coding DNA: TGCAGTGCTAGCACGGGACTAGCGACCGATGAGCAGTTCTTC.